The 14 T cell receptor beta chains presented below share a single source sample, sequenced in a study of T cells after yellow fever vaccination. MiXCR, applied by TCRdb to the 5' RACE reads, yields one record per CDR3 protein. The sample records roughly 100,000 distinct CDR3 sequences, under 9% being singletons. The source material was CD8+ T cells not binding an NS4B(214-222) dextramer, sorted from PBMCs, sampled less than 16 days after the first yellow fever vaccination. These receptors all come from a man younger than 30 who received the YFV17D yellow fever vaccine.

There are a few counts of this clonotype. The chain links TRBV6-1 to TRBJ2-3, with D hard to call. CDR3 length: 15 residues. V was clipped by 5 bases and J by 3 bases, with 15 bases between them. Per the germline V gene, CDR1 is MNHNS and CDR2 is SASEGT. The CDR3 DNA follows: TGTGCCAGCAGTACCTTAGGGCTAGGAACAGATACGCAGTATTTT. Translated, it gives CASSTLGLGTDTQYF.

This clonotype was recorded a few times. The chain employs TRBV12-3 or TRBV12-4 and TRBJ2-1, with D tentatively TRBD2 (6 bases). The CDR3 covers 16 residues. Between the trimmed V and J ends, which lost 0 bases and 0 bases, there was a span of 9 bases. The CDR3 sequence is CASSLAIAASYNEQFF. CDR3 nucleotides: TGTGCCAGCAGTTTAGCAATAGCGGCCTCCTACAATGAGCAGTTCTTC.

Many counts were recorded for this clonotype. This chain connects TRBV7-8 to TRBJ2-4; D is ambiguous. Trimming took off 5 bases at V and 4 bases at J, with 15 bases between the two ends. CDR3 length: 15 amino acids. The germline gives CDR1 SGHVS, CDR2 FQNEAQ. The CDR3 DNA reads TGTGCCAGCAGCCCCGTTCCGGGTATTAAAAACATTCAGTACTTC. Its protein is CASSPVPGIKNIQYF.

The V call is TRBV4-1, the J call TRBJ1-2, with D maybe TRBD1 (5 bases). The CDR3 consists of 16 residues. Germline-derived CDR1 and CDR2 are MGHRA and YSYEKL. V was cut by 0 bases and J by 2 bases, with 13 bases left in between. The CDR3 nucleotides read TGCGCCAGCAGCCAAGAATACAGGTTTTCCAACTATGGCTACACCTTC. Amino acids: CASSQEYRFSNYGYTF.

This rearrangement joins TRBV6-1 to TRBJ2-6, with 7 bases aligning to TRBD1. Looked up from germline, CDR1 is MNHNS and CDR2 is SASEGT. This CDR3 is built from 19 residues. V trimming: 8 bases; J trimming: 0 bases; junction bases outside the gene matches: 16. Here the CDR3 reads CASGPAGGIALSGANVLTF. The CDR3 bases are TGTGCCAGCGGTCCGGCAGGGGGTATCGCACTCTCTGGGGCCAACGTCCTGACTTTC.

The chain uses TRBV2 and TRBJ2-3; 9 positions agree with TRBD1. This CDR3 contains 16 residues. Trimming at V came to 7 bases and at J to 2 bases, leaving 10 bases not matched to a gene. Germline V gene data show CDR1 as SNHLY and CDR2 as FYNNEI. CDR3: CASTKTRDRVTDTQYF. The CDR3 DNA sequence: TGTGCCAGCACTAAAACCCGGGACAGGGTCACAGATACGCAGTATTTT.

The gene calls are TRBV12-3 or TRBV12-4 and TRBJ1-5; 7 bases agree with TRBD1. The trim removed 1 base at V and 3 bases at J, leaving 3 bases unmatched. The CDR3 covers 15 residues. The CDR3 DNA sequence: TGTGCCAGCAGTTTAGGGGACAGTCTCAATCAGCCCCAGCATTTT. Protein sequence: CASSLGDSLNQPQHF.

This clonotype was counted at least ten times. The V and J genes are TRBV15 and TRBJ2-7; 9 nucleotides align to TRBD2. This CDR3 is 15 amino acids long. J lost 2 bases, V lost 1 base, and 3 bases had no gene match. Germline-derived CDR1 and CDR2 are LNHNV and YYDKDF (reference sequence). CDR3 nucleotide sequence: TGTGCCACCAGCAGAGGTAGCGGGGGAACCTACGAGCAGTACTTC. Translation: CATSRGSGGTYEQYF.

This chain's CDR3 is CASSPSLAGESTDTQYF. In nucleotides, the CDR3 is TGTGCCAGCAGCCCTTCTTTAGCGGGGGAGAGCACAGATACGCAGTATTTT. The chain uses TRBV12-3 or TRBV12-4 and TRBJ2-3, with 9 bases identical to TRBD2. Trimming removed 6 bases from V and 0 bases from J; junction bases left unmatched: 10. CDR3 length equals 17 residues.

This clonotype showed up just a few times. CDR3 nucleotide sequence: TGCAGTGCCAACCTTGTCACTGAAGCTTTCTTT. Translation gives CSANLVTEAFF. This chain uses TRBV20-1 with TRBJ1-1; D is unclear. V was clipped by 6 bases and J by 4 bases, with 9 bases between them. The V gene's germline CDR1 is DFQATT and CDR2 SNEGSKA (reference sequence). The CDR3 has 11 amino acids.

This clonotype appeared a few times. This chain uses TRBV10-3 with TRBJ2-5, with 10 bases aligning to TRBD2. Per the germline V gene, CDR1 is ENHRY and CDR2 is SYGVKD. The CDR3 is 15 residues long. J was trimmed by 2 bases and V by 6 bases; bases with no gene match: 6. In nucleotides, the CDR3 is TGTGCCATCAGCGCCGGGACTAGCGATCAAGAGACCCAGTACTTC. Its translation is CAISAGTSDQETQYF.

The gene calls are TRBV7-9 and TRBJ1-2; D gene uncertain. Trimming removed 4 bases from V and 2 bases from J, with 11 bases in between. Germline V CDR1 and CDR2: SEHNR, FQNEAQ (reference sequence). The CDR3 extends over 14 amino acids. CDR3 in amino acids: CASSSWVPNYGYTF. For the CDR3, the DNA is TGTGCCAGCAGCTCCTGGGTCCCCAACTATGGCTACACCTTC.

There are a few counts of this clonotype. J is TRBJ2-3 and V is TRBV9; D is undetermined. Per germline, CDR1 SGDLS and CDR2 YYNGEE. The CDR3 sequence is 12 residues long. Trimming removed 0 bases at V and 6 bases at J, with 5 bases between. CDR3 sequence (DNA): TGTGCCAGCAGCGTAGCCCTCGATACGCAGTATTTT. Translating gives CASSVALDTQYF.

This clonotype has a count of ten or more. The chain has TRBV15 and TRBJ2-3; 7 bases line up with TRBD2. The CDR3 extends over 13 amino acids. The germline V gene has CDR1 LNHNV and CDR2 YYDKDF (reference sequence). The V segment lost 5 bases and the J segment 7 bases; nucleotides outside the gene matches: 6. The CDR3 DNA sequence: TGTGCCACCAGCGGTAGGAGCGGGAATACGCAGTATTTT. Protein product: CATSGRSGNTQYF. The full variable domain, rest sourced from reference TRBV15 and TRBJ2-3, is DAMVIQNPRYQVTQFGKPVTLSCSQTLNHNVMYWYQQKSSQAPKLLFHYYDKDFNNEADTPDNFQSRRPNTSFCFLDIRSPGLGDTAMYLCATSGRSGNTQYFGPGTRLTVL.